These 11 T cell receptor beta chains were sequenced from one sample in a study of blood T cell repertoires in COVID-19. Some clones are missing from TCRdb's copy, which holds only in-frame ones; the method was immunoSEQ multiplex PCR. The table has 100,000 to 150,000 clones, 85% to 90% seen once. The sequenced sample was peripheral blood. The receptors shown here come from a man between 60 and 75 years old with COVID-19, enrolled during active disease.

The chain employs TRBV6-5 and TRBJ1-2; the match to TRBD1 covers 9 bases. Germline CDR1 and CDR2: MNHEY and SVGAGI. The CDR3 extends over 16 amino acids. V lost 2 bases, J lost 10 bases, and 14 bases stayed unmatched. DNA of the CDR3: TGTGCCAGCAGTTACACTCACGGACAGGGGAAAGTTGACTACACCTTC. Translation gives CASSYTHGQGKVDYTF.

This clone has only one observation. The chain employs TRBV19 and TRBJ2-1, with TRBD1 matching over 10 bases. The V and J ends lost 4 bases and 1 base, in that order; junction bases with no gene match: 7. The CDR3 extends over 17 amino acids. Germline assignment: CDR1 LNHDA and CDR2 SQIVND (reference sequence). CDR3 protein: CASSTRQGAFSYNEQFF. CDR3 coding DNA: TGTGCCAGTAGTACCAGACAGGGGGCCTTTTCCTACAATGAGCAGTTCTTC.

The gene calls are TRBV7-2 and TRBJ1-6; D remains unclear. The CDR3 contains 15 residues. CDR1 and CDR2 (germline): SGHTA, FQGNSA. V was trimmed by 1 base and J by 3 bases, leaving 7 bases between them. CDR3 protein: CASSLDSNYNSPLHF. CDR3 nucleotides: TGTGCCAGCAGCTTAGACAGTAACTATAATTCACCCCTCCACTTT.

This chain connects TRBV6-5 to TRBJ2-7; the D gene is possibly TRBD2 (5 bases). Germline lookup yields CDR1 MNHEY and CDR2 SVGAGI. CDR3 length: 15 residues. Trimming shortened V by 5 bases and J by 3 bases, and 17 bases separated the two germline ends. The CDR3: CASSPIPRGGYEQYF. In DNA form, the CDR3 reads TGTGCCAGCAGTCCAATCCCACGGGGTGGCTACGAGCAGTACTTC.

The chain is built from TRBV11-2 and TRBJ1-6, with 10 bases that match TRBD1. This CDR3 has 13 amino acids. Germline trimming cut 8 bases from V and 7 bases from J; bases unmatched to any gene: 2. Germline values: CDR1 SGHAT, CDR2 FQNNGV. The CDR3 loop is CASRTGGNSPLHF. CDR3 sequence (DNA): TGTGCCAGCCGGACAGGGGGAAATTCACCCCTCCACTTT.

The CDR3 DNA follows: TGTGCCAGCAGCCGATACAGGGGCCTGTCGGGTGGCTACACCTTC. Translating gives CASSRYRGLSGGYTF. The chain joins TRBV11-2 to TRBJ1-2, with 7 positions matching TRBD1. Trimming cost V 5 bases and J 7 bases; bases outside gene matches: 13. CDR3 size: 15 residues. In germline, CDR1 is SGHAT, CDR2 FQNNGV.

The chain couples TRBV5-1 to TRBJ1-1; perhaps TRBD1 as D (6 bases). Germline V gene data show CDR1 as SGHRS and CDR2 as YFSETQ. The CDR3 runs 16 residues. With 3 bases removed from V and 3 bases from J, the gap between germline ends came to 18 bases. The CDR3 reads CASSSYLQGGDTEAFF. The CDR3 nucleotides read TGCGCCAGCAGCTCGTACCTACAGGGTGGGGACACTGAAGCTTTCTTT.

The rearrangement uses TRBV2 and TRBJ1-4; perhaps TRBD1 as D (6 bases). The CDR3 sequence is 16 residues long. The V gene's germline CDR1 is SNHLY and CDR2 FYNNEI. V shed 3 bases and J shed 5 bases, with 16 bases lying between them. DNA for the CDR3: TGTGCCAGCAGTGAGGGAGTTGGGGGCTACAATGAAAAACTGTTTTTT. Its protein product is CASSEGVGGYNEKLFF.

This clone was observed once. The chain is built from TRBV5-1 and TRBJ2-7, with TRBD1 matching over 10 bases. This CDR3 comprises 15 residues. Germline V gives CDR1 SGHRS, CDR2 YFSETQ. The V segment lost 4 bases and the J segment 6 bases; nucleotides outside the gene matches: 10. CDR3 residues: CASSVRDRGFGEQYF. As DNA, the CDR3 is TGCGCCAGCAGCGTCCGGGACAGGGGTTTTGGCGAGCAGTACTTC. Complete variable domain (other parts from reference TRBV5-1 and TRBJ2-7): KAGVTQTPRYLIKTRGQQVTLSCSPISGHRSVSWYQQTPGQGLQFLFEYFSETQRNKGNFPGRFSGRQFSNSRSEMNVSTLELGDSALYLCASSVRDRGFGEQYFGPGTRLTVT.

This chain's CDR3 is CASSLYPPGTGNNQPQHF. The CDR3 region has the DNA TGTGCCAGCAGTTTATACCCCCCCGGGACAGGGAACAATCAGCCCCAGCATTTT. The chain couples TRBV27 to TRBJ1-5; 9 nucleotides match TRBD1. The CDR3 extends over 18 amino acids. V shed 1 base and J 3 bases; nucleotides not matched to a gene: 10. Germline-derived CDR1 and CDR2 are MNHEY and SMNVEV (reference sequence).

V gene TRBV6-5 combines with J gene TRBJ2-3; possible D gene TRBD1, 5 bases. The CDR3 has 15 amino acids. The germline CDR1 and CDR2 sequences are MNHEY and SVGAGI. V was shortened by 5 bases and J by 4 bases, with 16 bases between the two germline ends. CDR3 in DNA: TGTGCCAGCAGTCCGTGGACAAGCATCGCAGATACGCAGTATTTT. Translating gives CASSPWTSIADTQYF.